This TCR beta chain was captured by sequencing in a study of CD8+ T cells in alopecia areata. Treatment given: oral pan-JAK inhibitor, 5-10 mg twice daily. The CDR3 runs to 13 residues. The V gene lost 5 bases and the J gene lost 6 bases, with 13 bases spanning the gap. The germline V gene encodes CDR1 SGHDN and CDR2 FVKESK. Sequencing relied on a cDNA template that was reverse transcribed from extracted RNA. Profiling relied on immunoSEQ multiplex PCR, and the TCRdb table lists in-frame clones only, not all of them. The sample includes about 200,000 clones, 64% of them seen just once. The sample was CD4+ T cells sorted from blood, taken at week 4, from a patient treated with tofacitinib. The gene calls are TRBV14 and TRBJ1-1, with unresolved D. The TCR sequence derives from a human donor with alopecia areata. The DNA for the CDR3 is TGTGCCAGCAGCACCATAGGGAGGGCTGAAGCTTTCTTT. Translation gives CASSTIGRAEAFF.